The source of this T cell receptor (beta chain) is a study of spatial heterogeneity in lung cancer. Regarding the study as a whole: Expanded alpha and beta TCR counts within tumors tracked tumor mutation counts.

The V and J ends lost 4 bases and 1 base, in that order; junction bases with no gene match: 6. CDR1 and CDR2 from the germline V gene are SGHAT and FQNNGV. This CDR3 contains 16 residues. This clonotype came up many times. As yet, its antigen is unknown. TCRdb used MiXCR to reprocess the 5' RACE reads, holding one entry per CDR3 protein. In the table there are 5,000 to 6,500 distinct CDR3 sequences, almost 5% of which are singletons. Documented time point: sample taken at primary tumor resection. The clonotype originates from a male donor with early-stage non-small cell lung cancer. The chain links TRBV11-2 to TRBJ2-7; 11 positions match TRBD2. Material: lung tumor tissue, obtained at surgery. CDR3 sequence reads: CASSSRLAGRSYEQYF. The CDR3 DNA follows: TGTGCCAGCAGCTCCCGACTAGCGGGGAGATCCTACGAGCAGTACTTC.